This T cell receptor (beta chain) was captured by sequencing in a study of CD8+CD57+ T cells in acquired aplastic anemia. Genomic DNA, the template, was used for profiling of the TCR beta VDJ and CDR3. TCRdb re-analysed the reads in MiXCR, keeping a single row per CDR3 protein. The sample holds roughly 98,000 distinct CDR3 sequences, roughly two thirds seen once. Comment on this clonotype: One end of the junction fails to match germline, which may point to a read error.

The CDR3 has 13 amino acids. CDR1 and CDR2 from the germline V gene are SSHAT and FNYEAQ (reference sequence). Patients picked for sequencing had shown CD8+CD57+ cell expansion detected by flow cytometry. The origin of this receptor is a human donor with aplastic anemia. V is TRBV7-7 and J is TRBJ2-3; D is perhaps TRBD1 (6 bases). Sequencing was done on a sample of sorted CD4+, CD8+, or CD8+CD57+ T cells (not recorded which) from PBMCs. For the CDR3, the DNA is TGTGCTAGCAGCTTACGGGACACCGATACGCAGTATTTT. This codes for CASSLRDTDTQYF.